This T cell receptor beta chain was sequenced in a study of vaccination effects on CD4 cells after COVID-19. Once cultured for 10 to 11 days, the cells underwent separation to obtain CD4+ T cells. Of the BNT162b2 and mRNA-1273 vaccines, participants received two doses of one or the other. This table comes from immunoSEQ multiplex PCR, and its TCRdb copy is limited to in-frame clones, with some not included. The data hold about 47,000 clones, with around 70% observed a single time. The CDR3 contains 13 residues. V was clipped by 1 base and J by 7 bases, with 9 bases between them. About this clone: Its antigen is as yet unknown.

The sequencing used CD4+ T cells from PBMCs cultured without peptide, collected after COVID-19 vaccination. The TCR was taken from a human donor who received a COVID-19 vaccine. The rearrangement joins TRBV12-3 or TRBV12-4 to TRBJ2-3; D gene ambiguous. The CDR3 is CASSLVTSNTQYF. In DNA, the CDR3 is TGTGCCAGCAGTTTAGTGACTTCCAATACGCAGTATTTT.